What follows describes a single T cell receptor beta chain. What it binds is unknown. This specimen belongs to a study of CD8+ T cells in alopecia areata. At the level of the study: Treated patients received oral tofacitinib, 5 to 10 mg twice daily.

Notes on the study in general: More clonal than normal scalp was lesional scalp, particularly alopecia totalis/universalis.

V lost 5 bases and J lost 5; bases outside the gene matches: 8. The CDR3 contains 14 residues. CDR1 SGHRS and CDR2 YFSETQ come from the germline V gene. The treatment here: oral pan-JAK inhibitor, 5-10 mg twice daily. Extraction and reverse transcription of RNA yielded cDNA as the sequencing template. Profiling relied on immunoSEQ multiplex PCR, and the TCRdb table lists in-frame clones only, not all of them. Among about 210,000 clones listed, roughly two fifths were seen once. The starting material was CD4+ T cells sorted from blood, obtained around week 36, from a patient treated with tofacitinib. The receptor's source is a human donor with alopecia areata. The chain combines TRBV5-1 with TRBJ2-5; 8 nucleotides line up with TRBD1. CDR3 DNA sequence: TGCGCCAGCAGTAACGCAGGGGGCGTGGAGACCCAGTACTTC. Amino acid sequence: CASSNAGGVETQYF.